Listed below are T cell receptor beta chains from one sample, sequenced in a study of cytomegalovirus exposure and HLA in healthy donors. Assay: immunoSEQ multiplex PCR; the TCRdb copy retains only in-frame clones and omits some. Of under 200,000 clones listed, approximately 83% are singletons. Sequenced: PBMCs. These receptors originate from a young man in good health and CMV-seropositive. The CDR3 runs from the conserved cysteine through the conserved F or W. The order of the fields is V gene, J gene, D gene, CDR3 protein, CDR3 DNA. A D gene is named only where the DNA matches it firmly.

TRBV28,TRBJ2-7,TRBD1,CASSSEQGIVYEQYF,TGTGCCAGCAGTAGTGAACAGGGGATTGTCTACGAGCAGTACTTC
TRBV13,TRBJ2-3,.,CASSLYSPSTDTQYF,TGTGCCAGCAGCTTATACAGTCCTAGCACAGATACGCAGTATTTT
TRBV28,TRBJ1-2,.,CASSLLLAYGYTF,TGTGCCAGCAGTTTATTGTTGGCCTATGGCTACACCTTC
TRBV13,TRBJ2-1,TRBD2,CASSGTSSYNEQFF,TGTGCCAGCTCCGGGACTAGCTCCTACAATGAGCAGTTCTTC
TRBV7-2,TRBJ2-5,.,CASSSRVGSSPRETQYF,TGTGCCAGCAGCTCCAGGGTTGGTAGTTCCCCCAGGGAGACCCAGTACTTC
TRBV30,TRBJ1-4,TRBD1,CAWSGINRGPNEKLFF,TGTGCCTGGAGTGGGATCAACAGGGGGCCCAATGAAAAACTGTTTTTT
TRBV27,TRBJ1-2,TRBD1,CASSPKIPGQLFDNYGYTF,TGTGCCAGCAGTCCGAAAATTCCGGGACAGTTATTTGACAACTATGGCTACACCTTC
TRBV6-6,TRBJ1-1,.,CASSYSGGNLF,TGTGCCAGCAGTTACTCGGGGGGGAATCTCTTT
TRBV5-6,TRBJ2-1,.,CASTWTVDNEQFF,TGTGCCAGCACCTGGACAGTTGACAATGAGCAGTTCTTC
TRBV5-1,TRBJ1-1,.,CASSRDWNTEAFF,TGCGCCAGCAGTCGCGACTGGAACACTGAAGCTTTCTTT